These T cell receptor beta chains were read from a single sample in a study of PD-L1 blockade in urothelial cancer. TCRdb keeps only in-frame clones here, not all; method: immunoSEQ multiplex PCR. The sample has 44,000 or so clones; roughly 78% are singletons. Sequences were derived from PBMCs, sampled around atezolizumab (anti-PD-L1) treatment. The source is a man aged 65-85 years with urothelial cancer. Each CDR3 is given with its conserved first and last residue. D genes are given only for firm matches. For some rows the clone size is stated as once, few or many, or as a class when expanded; others skip it.

clone size,J gene,D gene,V gene,CDR3 DNA,CDR3 protein
.,TRBJ2-1,TRBD2,TRBV28,TGTGCCAGCAGTACATTCGGAGCGGGAGTCTACAATGAGCAGTTCTTC,CASSTFGAGVYNEQFF
few,TRBJ1-1,TRBD1,TRBV9,TGTGCCAGCAGCTTCCAGGGGGCGAACACTGAAGCTTTCTTT,CASSFQGANTEAFF
.,TRBJ2-5,TRBD1,TRBV14,TGTGCCAGCAGCCCATTAAATCGACAGGGGCTCGAGTACTTC,CASSPLNRQGLEYF
.,TRBJ2-5,TRBD1,TRBV5-1,TGCGCCGGCCGACAGGGACCACAAGAGACCCAGTACTTC,CAGRQGPQETQYF
.,TRBJ2-2,.,TRBV7-9,TGTGCCAGCAGCCAACAGACGGGGGCGAACACCGGGGAGCTGTTTTTT,CASSQQTGANTGELFF
.,TRBJ1-3,.,TRBV29-1,TGCAGCGTTGAATCTCTACTCTCTGGAAACACCATATATTTT,CSVESLLSGNTIYF
.,TRBJ2-1,.,TRBV21-1,TGTGCCAGCAGCCGACGACTAGCGGGAGGAAATAACGTTCGGTTCTTC,CASSRRLAGGNNVRFF
once,TRBJ2-5,.,TRBV7-6,TGTGCCAGCAGCCAAAGACAGGGAGGAGAGACCCAGTACTTC,CASSQRQGGETQYF
.,TRBJ1-2,TRBD1,TRBV5-6,TGTGCCAGCAGCTTCGGACAGGGGATCTATGGCTACACCTTC,CASSFGQGIYGYTF
.,TRBJ1-5,.,TRBV6-5,TGTGCCAGCAGAAGGGAGAGCAATCAGCCCCAGCATTTT,CASRRESNQPQHF
.,TRBJ1-3,.,TRBV7-8,TGTGCCAGCAGCTATTCGACATCGTCTGGAAACACCATATATTTT,CASSYSTSSGNTIYF
.,TRBJ2-2,.,TRBV11-3,TGTGCCAGCAGCTTAGTTCGGGGCGGGGAGCTGTTTTTT,CASSLVRGGELFF
.,TRBJ2-5,TRBD2,TRBV19,TGTGCCAGTACGAGGAGGGCGGGAGGAGAGACCCAGTACTTC,CASTRRAGGETQYF
.,TRBJ2-1,.,TRBV2,TGTGCCAGCGGGGGGAATGATGAGCAGTTCTTC,CASGGNDEQFF
.,TRBJ1-6,.,TRBV4-3,TGCGCCAGCAGCCAATCACAGGATGCAAGGAATTCACCCCTCCACTTT,CASSQSQDARNSPLHF
.,TRBJ2-7,.,TRBV6-5,TGTGCCAGCACCCACTCGTACGAGCAGTACTTC,CASTHSYEQYF
.,TRBJ2-2,TRBD2,TRBV13,TGTGCCAGCAGCCAAGGCTCAGCGGGGCAAAACACCGGGGAGCTGTTTTTT,CASSQGSAGQNTGELFF
.,TRBJ1-1,TRBD1,TRBV29-1,TGCAGCGTCCTAATGACAGGGGGCGGTGGGGCTTTCTTT,CSVLMTGGGGAFF
.,TRBJ2-7,TRBD2,TRBV7-2,TGTGCCAGCAGCTCCCAACGACTAGCGGGAGTCGAGCAGTACTTC,CASSSQRLAGVEQYF
few,TRBJ1-2,TRBD1,TRBV6-5,TGTGCCAGCAGGGGACAGTTCGATGGCTACACCTTC,CASRGQFDGYTF
once,TRBJ2-3,TRBD1,TRBV19,TGTGCCAGTAAGGGACAGGGGACCCCCACAGATACGCAGTATTTT,CASKGQGTPTDTQYF
.,TRBJ2-1,.,TRBV6-4,TGTGCCAGCAGTGTCAGCGGGTACAATGAGCAGTTCTTC,CASSVSGYNEQFF
.,TRBJ2-1,.,TRBV28,TGTGCCAGCAGGGCGGGGGGACAGGGTGTAAATGAGCAGTTCTTC,CASRAGGQGVNEQFF
.,TRBJ1-2,TRBD1,TRBV11-2,TGTGCCAGCAGCTTTGAACAGGGGAACTATGGCTACACCTTC,CASSFEQGNYGYTF
few,TRBJ2-7,TRBD1,TRBV19,TGTGCCAGTAGTACCTACAGGGGCTACGAGCAGTACTTC,CASSTYRGYEQYF
once,TRBJ2-7,.,TRBV7-9,TGTGCCAGCAGCTTTTTGGGGGCTTACGAGCAGTACTTC,CASSFLGAYEQYF
.,TRBJ2-7,TRBD1,TRBV10-3,TGTGCCATACACTCGGGACAGGAATCCTACGAGCAGTACTTC,CAIHSGQESYEQYF
.,TRBJ2-1,.,TRBV7-7,TGTGCCAGCAGTCCGGGGTTTGGGAATGAGCAGTTCTTC,CASSPGFGNEQFF
once,TRBJ2-2,TRBD1,TRBV5-6,TGTGCCAGCAGCTCGGAATCCGGGACAGGGTCAGCCGGGGAGCTGTTTTTT,CASSSESGTGSAGELFF
.,TRBJ1-1,.,TRBV28,TGTGCCAGCAGTACCGACAGATGGATCACTGAAGCTTTCTTT,CASSTDRWITEAFF
once,TRBJ2-3,.,TRBV7-9,TGTGCCAGCAGCTTAGCATTACAAGGACTATTAGGTGGTTGGGATACGCAGTATTTT,CASSLALQGLLGGWDTQYF
few,TRBJ2-7,TRBD2,TRBV5-6,TGTGCCAGCAGCTCTAGCGGGATGGGGAGCGAGCAGTACTTC,CASSSSGMGSEQYF
.,TRBJ1-2,.,TRBV9,TGTGCCAGCTCCGCCCGGGAGGACACCGGCGGCTACACCTTC,CASSAREDTGGYTF